Listed here are 2 T cell receptor beta chains from one sample, sequenced in a study of CD8 T cells in ankylosing spondylitis. Study-wide results and limits: The study identified a TCR beta motif of under ten highly homologous variants that appeared characteristic of ankylosing spondylitis blood.

One entry per CDR3 protein results from TCRdb running MiXCR on the 5' RACE reads. The table has over 400,000 distinct CDR3 sequences, roughly 25% seen once. These receptors have no identified antigens. Sequencing was done on a sample of blood, either unsorted or a sorted T cell fraction (not recorded which). Receptors were obtained from a male donor with ankylosing spondylitis.

This clonotype was seen a few times. V is TRBV20-1 and J is TRBJ1-2, with TRBD1 matching over 8 bases. The V gene end was trimmed by 5 bases and the J gene end by 5 bases; junction bases not matched to a gene: 10. CDR3 size: 14 residues. Germline V lookup: CDR1 DFQATT, CDR2 SNEGSKA (reference sequence). CDR3 loop: CSALRTGWEYGYTF. The CDR3 DNA reads as TGCAGTGCTCTCCGGACAGGGTGGGAATATGGCTACACCTTC.

A few counts support this clonotype. The rearrangement joins TRBV5-5 to TRBJ2-7; 7 nucleotides line up with TRBD2. CDR1 is SGHKS, CDR2 YYEKEE, per germline (reference sequence). CDR3 length equals 15 residues. Trimming cost V 4 bases and J 3 bases; bases outside gene matches: 10. CDR3 in amino acids: CASSRPGGSRYEQYF. CDR3 DNA: TGTGCCAGCAGCCGCCCGGGAGGATCTCGCTACGAGCAGTACTTC.